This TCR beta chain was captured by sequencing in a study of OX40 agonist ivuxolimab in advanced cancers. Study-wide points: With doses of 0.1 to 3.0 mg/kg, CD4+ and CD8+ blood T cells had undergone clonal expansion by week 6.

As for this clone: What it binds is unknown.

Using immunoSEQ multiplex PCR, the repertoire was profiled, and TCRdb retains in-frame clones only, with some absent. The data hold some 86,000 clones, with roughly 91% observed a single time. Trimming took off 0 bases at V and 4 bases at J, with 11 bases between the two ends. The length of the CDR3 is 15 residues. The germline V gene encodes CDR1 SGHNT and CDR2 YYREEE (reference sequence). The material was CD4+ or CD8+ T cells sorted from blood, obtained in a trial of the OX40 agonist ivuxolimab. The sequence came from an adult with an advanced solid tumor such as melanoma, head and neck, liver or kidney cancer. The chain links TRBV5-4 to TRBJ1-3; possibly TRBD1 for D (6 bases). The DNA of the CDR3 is TGTGCCAGCAGCTTGGATGGGGGGGGCGGAAACACCATATATTTT. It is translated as CASSLDGGGGNTIYF.